This paragraph reports one T cell receptor beta chain. The sample comes from a study of blood T cell repertoires in COVID-19. On the study more broadly: T cells, B-cell-depleted T cells, or PBMCs supplied cDNA or gDNA.

The CDR3 spans 15 residues. Germline V gene lookup returns CDR1 LNHDA and CDR2 SQIVND (reference sequence). The V segment lost 4 bases and the J segment 1 base; nucleotides outside the gene matches: 3. Original data processing: Reference gene primers were amplified, and this amplification served to estimate nucleated cell counts. The assay was immunoSEQ multiplex PCR, and TCRdb's table has in-frame clones only and misses some. The DNA gave D and trimming, while V, J and clone size come from that table. The sample lists more than 95,000 clones, roughly 88% occurring once. What was sequenced was peripheral blood. The chain is built from TRBV19 and TRBJ2-3, with 9 bases fitting TRBD1. The clonotype comes from an elderly woman with acute or convalescent COVID-19. CDR3 nucleotide sequence: TGTGCCAGTAGTAGAACAGGGGGCGGCACAGATACGCAGTATTTT. Translation: CASSRTGGGTDTQYF.